These T cell receptor beta chains were read from a single sample in a study of graft-versus-host responses after intestinal transplantation. No antigens are known for them. TCRdb keeps only in-frame clones here, not all; method: immunoSEQ multiplex PCR. Of 90,000 to 150,000 clones listed, just under 95% are singletons. This sample comprised unstimulated CD4+ T cells sorted from spleen or lymph node cells, obtained before intestinal transplant. The receptors were sampled from a human donor who received an intestinal transplant. Both conserved end residues are part of each CDR3. D genes are given only for firm matches. Size is stated for part of the rows, as once, few or many counts, or as a class when the clone is expanded.

- TRBJ1-2 few TRBV6-6 CASSYSWTGIIGYTF TGTGCCAGCAGTTACTCCTGGACGGGAATAATAGGCTACACCTTC
- TRBJ1-2 - TRBV11-2 CASSLGLQVYGYTF TGTGCCAGCAGCTTAGGTCTACAAGTCTATGGCTACACCTTC
TRBD2 TRBJ2-7 - TRBV10-1 CASSLTPGLAGGEVEQYF TGCGCCAGCAGTCTTACCCCGGGACTAGCGGGAGGTGAAGTCGAGCAGTACTTC
TRBD1 TRBJ1-1 - TRBV11-2 CASSLFRDRGVAFF TGTGCCAGCAGCTTATTCCGGGACAGGGGGGTAGCTTTCTTT
TRBD1 TRBJ1-1 - TRBV10-1 CASSVRQGGGEAFF TGCGCCAGCAGTGTTCGGCAGGGGGGGGGTGAAGCTTTCTTT
- TRBJ1-1 - TRBV25-1 CASSQQGGGEAFF TGTGCCAGCAGCCAACAGGGTGGTGGTGAAGCTTTCTTT
- TRBJ1-5 few TRBV19 CASGHDSNQPQHF TGTGCCAGTGGACATGATAGCAATCAGCCCCAGCATTTT
- TRBJ2-7 - TRBV25-1 CASSESPYEQYF TGTGCCAGCAGTGAATCCCCCTACGAGCAGTACTTC
- TRBJ1-2 - TRBV6-5 CASSYSIWGDYGYTF TGTGCCAGCAGTTACTCGATTTGGGGTGACTATGGCTACACCTTC
- TRBJ1-4 - TRBV5-4 CASSLYSQRGEKLFF TGTGCCAGCAGCTTATATTCACAAAGAGGGGAAAAACTGTTTTTT
- TRBJ1-4 - TRBV7-9 CAIEGEDGGEKLFF TGTGCCATCGAGGGGGAGGATGGAGGTGAAAAACTGTTTTTT
TRBD1 TRBJ2-7 once TRBV16 CASSPWDRAPYEQYF TGTGCCAGCAGCCCCTGGGACAGGGCCCCCTACGAGCAGTACTTC
- TRBJ1-5 - TRBV11-2 CASSLTPSGPQHF TGTGCCAGCAGCTTAACTCCTTCCGGTCCCCAGCATTTT
- TRBJ1-2 - TRBV6-6 CASSSVASGNGGYTF TGTGCCAGCAGTTCCGTTGCCAGTGGGAACGGAGGCTACACCTTC
- TRBJ1-1 - TRBV9 CASSVEVRNTEAFF TGTGCCAGCAGCGTAGAAGTCAGGAACACTGAAGCTTTCTTT
- TRBJ1-1 - TRBV10-2 CASSRVNTEAFF TGCGCCAGCAGTCGGGTGAACACTGAAGCTTTCTTT